Here is one T cell receptor (beta chain) with its context. Antigen unknown. The germline V and J ends were trimmed by 3 bases and 4 bases, with 7 bases remaining between them. Germline V lookup: CDR1 MDHEN, CDR2 SYDVKM. The CDR3 length is 13 residues. The source of the sample is a study of cytomegalovirus exposure and HLA in healthy donors. The PCR made use of 60 Vbeta and 13 Jbeta primers. Authors' processing steps: In a later analysis, the count reached approximately 80 million unique TCR beta chains, with approximately 10 million shared. Sequenced by immunoSEQ multiplex PCR; TCRdb stores in-frame clones only, minus some. That table is the source of V, J and clone size, and D and trimming were worked out from the DNA. The sample lists some 120,000 clones, approximately 81% occurring once. Findings of the study overall: Across donors, presence/absence analyses took sequencing depth to be roughly uniform. Later on, analysis showed that most CMV-associated TCR beta chains appeared to be HLA-restricted.

This TCR was sampled from a woman between 25 and 40 years old in good health and CMV-seronegative. The J gene is TRBJ2-1, the V gene TRBV28, with D perhaps matching TRBD1 (5 bases). Sequencing was done on a sample of PBMCs. The CDR3 nucleotides read TGTGCCAGCAGTTTTCCAGGGTACAATGAGCAGTTCTTC. Amino acids: CASSFPGYNEQFF.